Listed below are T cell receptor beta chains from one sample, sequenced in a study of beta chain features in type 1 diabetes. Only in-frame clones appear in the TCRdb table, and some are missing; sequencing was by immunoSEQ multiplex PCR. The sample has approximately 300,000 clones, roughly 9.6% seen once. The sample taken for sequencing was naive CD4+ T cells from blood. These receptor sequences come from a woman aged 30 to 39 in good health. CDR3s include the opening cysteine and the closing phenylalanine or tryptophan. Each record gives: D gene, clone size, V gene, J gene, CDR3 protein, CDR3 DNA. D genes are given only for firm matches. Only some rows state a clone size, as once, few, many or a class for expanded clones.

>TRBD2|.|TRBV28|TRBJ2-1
CASSLKLAGDASPHNEQFF
TGTGCCAGCAGTTTAAAACTAGCGGGAGACGCGTCGCCGCACAATGAGCAGTTCTTC
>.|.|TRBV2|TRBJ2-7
CASSEVQSYEQYF
TGTGCCAGCAGTGAAGTACAGTCCTACGAGCAGTACTTC
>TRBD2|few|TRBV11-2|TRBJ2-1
CASSRLGSGLNEQFF
TGTGCCAGCAGCCGCCTGGGTAGCGGGCTCAATGAGCAGTTCTTC
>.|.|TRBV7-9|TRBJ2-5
CASSLQQETQYF
TGTGCCAGCAGCTTACAGCAAGAGACCCAGTACTTC
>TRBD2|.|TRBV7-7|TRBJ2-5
CASSSGSGTNQETQYF
TGTGCTAGCAGCTCTGGGAGCGGGACTAACCAAGAGACCCAGTACTTC
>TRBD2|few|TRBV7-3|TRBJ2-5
CASSLTSGMEETQYF
TGTGCCAGCAGCCTGACTAGCGGGATGGAAGAGACCCAGTACTTC
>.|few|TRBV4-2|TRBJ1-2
CASSQELRYGYTF
TGTGCCAGCAGCCAAGAGTTGAGATATGGCTACACCTTC
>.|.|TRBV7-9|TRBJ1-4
CASSSRGFREKLFF
TGTGCCAGCAGCTCTAGGGGGTTCCGTGAAAAACTGTTTTTT
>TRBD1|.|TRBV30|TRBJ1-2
CAWSTTGGFGYTF
TGTGCCTGGAGTACGACAGGGGGCTTCGGCTACACCTTC
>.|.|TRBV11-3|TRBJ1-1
CASSLDNSLDTQSEAFF
TGTGCCAGCAGCTTAGATAACTCCCTGGACACCCAGAGTGAAGCTTTCTTT
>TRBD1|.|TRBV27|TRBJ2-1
CASSGDSSDEQFF
TGTGCCAGCAGTGGGGACAGTAGTGATGAGCAGTTCTTC
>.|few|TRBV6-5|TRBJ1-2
CASSYGEAQGGYTF
TGTGCCAGCAGTTACGGGGAGGCCCAAGGAGGCTACACCTTC
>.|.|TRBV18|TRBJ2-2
CASSSSSGELFF
TGTGCCAGCTCCTCTTCGTCCGGGGAGCTGTTTTTT
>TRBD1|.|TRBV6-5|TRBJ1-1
CASSSDRGNTEAFF
TGTGCCAGCAGCTCCGACAGGGGGAACACTGAAGCTTTCTTT
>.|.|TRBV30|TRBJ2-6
CAWDQSSGANVLTF
TGTGCCTGGGATCAGTCCTCTGGGGCCAACGTCCTGACTTTC
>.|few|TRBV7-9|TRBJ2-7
CASSLVAGIYHEQYF
TGTGCCAGCAGCTTAGTAGCCGGGATATACCACGAGCAGTACTTC
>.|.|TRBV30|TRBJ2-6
CAWSLLISGANVLTF
TGTGCCTGGAGCCTCCTTATTTCTGGGGCCAACGTCCTGACTTTC
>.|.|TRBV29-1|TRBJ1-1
CSVGEGMNTEAFF
TGCAGCGTTGGGGAGGGTATGAACACTGAAGCTTTCTTT
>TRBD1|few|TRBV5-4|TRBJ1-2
CASSGRDRRHTF
TGTGCCAGCAGCGGCCGGGACAGACGGCACACCTTC
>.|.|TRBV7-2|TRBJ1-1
CASSLRGFAFF
TGTGCCAGCAGCTTAAGGGGTTTCGCTTTCTTT
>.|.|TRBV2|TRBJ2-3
CASCPSTDTQYF
TGTGCCAGCTGTCCAAGCACAGATACGCAGTATTTT
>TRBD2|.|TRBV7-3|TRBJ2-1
CASSLLAGAGNEQFF
TGTGCCAGCAGCTTACTAGCGGGAGCGGGGAATGAGCAGTTCTTC
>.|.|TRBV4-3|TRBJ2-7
CASSQERQYYEQYF
TGCGCCAGCAGCCAAGAGCGGCAGTACTACGAGCAGTACTTC
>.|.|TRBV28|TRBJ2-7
CASSLSSYEQYF
TGTGCCAGCAGTTTATCTTCCTACGAGCAGTACTTC
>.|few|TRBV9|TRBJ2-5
CASSVGSTGSEETQYF
TGTGCCAGCAGCGTAGGTTCGACGGGATCGGAGGAGACCCAGTACTTC
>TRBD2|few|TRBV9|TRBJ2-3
CASSASGTRGADTQYF
TGTGCCAGCAGCGCATCCGGGACTAGAGGGGCAGATACGCAGTATTTT
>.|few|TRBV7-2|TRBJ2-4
CASSARSIAKNIQYF
TGTGCCAGCAGCGCACGGAGTATAGCCAAAAACATTCAGTACTTC
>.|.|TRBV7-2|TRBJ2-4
CASSSQGLPKNIQYF
TGTGCCAGCAGCTCCCAGGGGCTACCCAAAAACATTCAGTACTTC
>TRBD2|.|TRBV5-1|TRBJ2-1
CASSLLAGGYNEQFF
TGCGCCAGCAGCTTGTTAGCGGGAGGGTACAATGAGCAGTTCTTC
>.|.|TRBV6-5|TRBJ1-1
CASSYLPQSNTEAFF
TGTGCCAGCAGTTATTTACCACAGTCCAACACTGAAGCTTTCTTT
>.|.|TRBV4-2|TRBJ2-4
CASSQDPLPGGVKNIQYF
TGTGCCAGCAGCCAAGACCCTTTGCCCGGAGGTGTCAAAAACATTCAGTACTTC
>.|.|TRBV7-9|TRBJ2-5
CASSPPQGSQETQYF
TGTGCCAGCAGCCCGCCACAGGGTTCTCAAGAGACCCAGTACTTC
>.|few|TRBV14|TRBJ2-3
CASSLRGSGTQYF
TGTGCCAGCAGCCTTAGGGGTAGCGGCACGCAGTATTTT
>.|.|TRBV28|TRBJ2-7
CASSLSNYEQYF
TGTGCCAGCAGTTTATCAAACTACGAGCAGTACTTC
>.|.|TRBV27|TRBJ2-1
CASSFLSAAHEQFF
TGTGCCAGCAGTTTCTTGTCTGCCGCGCATGAGCAGTTCTTC
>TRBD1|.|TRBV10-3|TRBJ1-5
CAISEGDRANQPQHF
TGTGCCATCAGTGAGGGAGACAGGGCGAATCAGCCCCAGCATTTT
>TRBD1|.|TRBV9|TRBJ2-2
CASSGRDRGFSTGELFF
TGTGCCAGCAGCGGCCGGGACAGGGGTTTTTCGACCGGGGAGCTGTTTTTT
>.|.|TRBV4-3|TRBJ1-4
CASSPTGTNEKLFF
TGCGCCAGCAGCCCGACAGGAACTAATGAAAAACTGTTTTTT
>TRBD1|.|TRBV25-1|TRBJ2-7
CASSTGQGVNEQYF
TGTGCCAGCAGTACGGGACAGGGGGTCAACGAGCAGTACTTC
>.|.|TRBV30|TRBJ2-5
CAWSFIVEETQYF
TGTGCCTGGAGTTTTATAGTTGAAGAGACCCAGTACTTC
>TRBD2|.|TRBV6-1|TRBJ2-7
CASKGSGRDEQYF
TGTGCCAGCAAGGGTAGCGGGAGAGACGAGCAGTACTTC
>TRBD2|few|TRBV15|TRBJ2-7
CATSRSGGGYEQYF
TGTGCCACCAGCAGGAGCGGGGGCGGCTACGAGCAGTACTTC
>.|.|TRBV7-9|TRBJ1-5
CASSFQGGTQPQHF
TGTGCCAGCAGCTTCCAAGGGGGAACTCAGCCCCAGCATTTT
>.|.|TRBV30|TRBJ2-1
CAWSVTVTYNEQFF
TGTGCCTGGAGTGTTACGGTGACTTACAATGAGCAGTTCTTC
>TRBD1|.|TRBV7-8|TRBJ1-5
CASSLSGTDGNQPQHF
TGTGCCAGCAGCCTATCCGGGACAGATGGAAATCAGCCCCAGCATTTT